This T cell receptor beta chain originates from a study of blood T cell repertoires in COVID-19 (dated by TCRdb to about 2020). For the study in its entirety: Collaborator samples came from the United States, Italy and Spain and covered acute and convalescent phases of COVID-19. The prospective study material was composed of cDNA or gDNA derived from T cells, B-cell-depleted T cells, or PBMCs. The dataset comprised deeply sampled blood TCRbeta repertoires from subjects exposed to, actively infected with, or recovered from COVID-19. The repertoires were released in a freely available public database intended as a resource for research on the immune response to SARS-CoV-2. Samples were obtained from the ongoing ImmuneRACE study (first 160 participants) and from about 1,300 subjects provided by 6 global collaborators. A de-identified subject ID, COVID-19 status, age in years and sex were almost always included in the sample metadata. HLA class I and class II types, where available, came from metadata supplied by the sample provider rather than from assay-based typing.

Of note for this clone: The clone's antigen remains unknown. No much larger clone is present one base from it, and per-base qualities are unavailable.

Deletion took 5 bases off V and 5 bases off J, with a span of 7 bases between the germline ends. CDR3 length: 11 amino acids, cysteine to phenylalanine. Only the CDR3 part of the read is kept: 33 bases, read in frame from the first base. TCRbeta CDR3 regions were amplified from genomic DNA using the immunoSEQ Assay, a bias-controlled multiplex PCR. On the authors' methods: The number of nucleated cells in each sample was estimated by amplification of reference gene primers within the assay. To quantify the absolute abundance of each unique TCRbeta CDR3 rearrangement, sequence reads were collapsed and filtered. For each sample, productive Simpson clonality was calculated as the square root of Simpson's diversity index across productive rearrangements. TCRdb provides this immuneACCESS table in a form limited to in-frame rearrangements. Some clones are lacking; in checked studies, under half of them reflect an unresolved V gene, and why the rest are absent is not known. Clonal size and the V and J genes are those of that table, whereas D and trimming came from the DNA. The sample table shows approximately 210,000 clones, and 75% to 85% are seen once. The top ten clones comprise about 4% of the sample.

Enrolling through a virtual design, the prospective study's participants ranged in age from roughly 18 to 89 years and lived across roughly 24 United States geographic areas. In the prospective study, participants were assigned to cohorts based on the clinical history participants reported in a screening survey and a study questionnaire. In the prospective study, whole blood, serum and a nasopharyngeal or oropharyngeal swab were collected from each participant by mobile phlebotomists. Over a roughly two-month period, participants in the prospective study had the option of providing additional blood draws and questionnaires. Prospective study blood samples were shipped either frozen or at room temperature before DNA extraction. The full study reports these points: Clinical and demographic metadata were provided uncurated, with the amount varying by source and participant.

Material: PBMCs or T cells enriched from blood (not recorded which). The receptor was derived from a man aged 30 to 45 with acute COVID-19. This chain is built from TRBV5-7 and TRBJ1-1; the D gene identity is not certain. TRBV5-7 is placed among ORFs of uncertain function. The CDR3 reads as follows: CASRITTEAFF. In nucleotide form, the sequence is TGTGCCAGCAGGATAACTACTGAAGCTTTCTTT.